The 8 T cell receptor beta chains presented below share a single source sample, sequenced in a study of blood T cell repertoires in COVID-19. Data came from immunoSEQ multiplex PCR; TCRdb stores just in-frame clones and leaves some out. The repertoire holds a few hundred thousand clones, with about 89% as singletons. Input material: PBMCs or T cells enriched from blood (not recorded which). The receptors here all came from a man aged 25-40 years who had recovered from COVID-19.

This clone was recorded once. The gene calls are TRBV5-1 and TRBJ2-7; TRBD1 is a possible D gene (6 bases). V lost 5 bases and J lost 2, with 14 bases in between. The CDR3 loop spans 14 amino acids. Germline V gene lookup returns CDR1 SGHRS and CDR2 YFSETQ. In nucleotides, the CDR3 is TGCGCCAGCAGACCAGGGGTGGGGCCCTACGAGCAGTACTTC. This gives the protein CASRPGVGPYEQYF.

The gene calls are TRBV30 and TRBJ1-2; tentatively, D is TRBD1 (5 bases). Germline CDR1 is GTSNPN and CDR2 is SVGIG (reference sequence). Between the trimmed V and J ends, which lost 1 base and 2 bases, there was a span of 20 bases. The CDR3 sequence is 17 residues long. CDR3 sequence: CAWSALGLTARNYGYTF. For the CDR3, the DNA is TGTGCCTGGAGTGCGTTGGGATTGACAGCCCGAAACTATGGCTACACCTTC.

This chain connects TRBV6-1 to TRBJ2-1, with D tentatively TRBD2 (6 bases). V shed 3 bases and J shed 9 bases, with 15 bases lying between them. This CDR3 is built from 14 residues. Germline loops: CDR1 MNHNS, CDR2 SASEGT. The CDR3 is CASSDQTSLTEQFF. The DNA of the CDR3 is TGTGCCAGCAGTGACCAGACTAGTTTAACTGAGCAGTTCTTC.

The chain couples TRBV7-8 to TRBJ2-3; D perhaps matches TRBD1 (5 bases). The germline gives CDR1 SGHVS, CDR2 FQNEAQ. The CDR3 is 16 amino acids. Deletions cut 5 bases from V and 0 bases from J, with 15 bases between. CDR3 coding DNA: TGTGCCAGCAGCAATGCCAGGGTTACTAGCACAGATACGCAGTATTTT. It is translated as CASSNARVTSTDTQYF.

The chain recombines TRBV6-5 with TRBJ1-3; weak D call: TRBD1 (5 bases). Germline V gene lookup returns CDR1 MNHEY and CDR2 SVGAGI. The CDR3 is 15 residues long. Deletions cut 10 bases from V and 0 bases from J, with 16 bases between. CDR3 nucleotides: TGTGCCACCTCGGGGGATCTTAGCTCTGGAAACACCATATATTTT. Its protein is CATSGDLSSGNTIYF.

This clone was detected a few times. The V and J genes are TRBV5-4 and TRBJ1-2, with a tentative D call TRBD1 (6 bases). This CDR3 contains 14 residues. Trimming took 5 bases from V and 5 from J, leaving 16 bases between them. Germline CDR1 is SGHNT and CDR2 is YYREEE (reference sequence). Here the CDR3 reads CASRSRQAPYGYTF. The CDR3 bases are TGTGCCAGCAGATCCCGACAGGCCCCATATGGCTACACCTTC.

The chain carries TRBV27 and TRBJ2-1; the match to TRBD2 covers 11 bases. This CDR3 has 16 residues. V dropped 6 bases and J dropped 1; count of bases not matched to a gene: 5. Germline V gene lookup returns CDR1 MNHEY and CDR2 SMNVEV (reference sequence). The CDR3 here is CASSAGTSGSYNEQFF. CDR3 DNA sequence: TGTGCCAGCAGCGCTGGGACTAGCGGTTCCTACAATGAGCAGTTCTTC.

The CDR3 region is CAISEGLSGNTIYF. The DNA for the CDR3 is TGTGCCATCAGTGAGGGGCTATCTGGAAACACCATATATTTT. V gene TRBV10-3 combines with J gene TRBJ1-3; D is unresolved. Germline loops: CDR1 ENHRY, CDR2 SYGVKD. V gave up 2 bases and J gave up 1 base, with 6 bases separating them. CDR3 length: 14 amino acids.